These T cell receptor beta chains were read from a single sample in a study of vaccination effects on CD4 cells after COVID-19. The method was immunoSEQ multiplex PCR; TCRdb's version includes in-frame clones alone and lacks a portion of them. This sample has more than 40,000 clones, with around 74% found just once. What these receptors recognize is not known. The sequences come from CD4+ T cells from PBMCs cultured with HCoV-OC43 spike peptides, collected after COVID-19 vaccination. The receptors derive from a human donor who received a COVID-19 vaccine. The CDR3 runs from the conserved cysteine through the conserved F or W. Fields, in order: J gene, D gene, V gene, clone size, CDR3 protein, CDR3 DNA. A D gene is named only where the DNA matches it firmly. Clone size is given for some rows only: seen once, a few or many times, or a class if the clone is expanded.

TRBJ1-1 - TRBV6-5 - CASMGDEGQAFF TGTGCCAGCATGGGGGACGAGGGGCAAGCTTTCTTT
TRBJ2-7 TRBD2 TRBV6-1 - CASSEPGLAGSEQYF TGTGCCAGCAGTGAGCCGGGACTAGCGGGAAGCGAGCAGTACTTC
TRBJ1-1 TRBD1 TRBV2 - CAGGQGVTEAFF TGTGCCGGGGGACAGGGTGTAACTGAAGCTTTCTTT
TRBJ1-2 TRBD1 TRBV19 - CASSWDRPSANYGYTF TGTGCCAGTAGTTGGGACAGACCCTCGGCTAACTATGGCTACACCTTC
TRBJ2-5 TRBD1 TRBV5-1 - CASSLGTGGPETQYF TGCGCCAGCAGCTTGGGGACAGGGGGCCCGGAGACCCAGTACTTC
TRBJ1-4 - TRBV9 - CASSVGRGNEKLFF TGTGCCAGCAGCGTAGGTCGCGGGAATGAAAAACTGTTTTTT
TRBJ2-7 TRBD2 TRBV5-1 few CASSLSGGPHEQYF TGCGCCAGCAGCTTATCGGGAGGTCCTCACGAGCAGTACTTC
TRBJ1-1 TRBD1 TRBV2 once CASSTRQGASTEAFF TGTGCCAGCAGTACCCGCCAGGGGGCGAGCACTGAAGCTTTCTTT
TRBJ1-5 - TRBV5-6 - CASRQGNQPQHF TGTGCCAGCAGACAAGGAAATCAGCCCCAGCATTTT
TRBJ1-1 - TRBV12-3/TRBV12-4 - CASTIGQEAEAFF TGTGCCAGCACGATCGGGCAGGAGGCTGAAGCTTTCTTT
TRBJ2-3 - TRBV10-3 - CAIKVSTVSTDTQYF TGTGCCATCAAAGTTTCGACAGTTAGCACAGATACGCAGTATTTT
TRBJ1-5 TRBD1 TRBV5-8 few CASSRRTGAGGNQPQHF TGTGCCAGCAGCAGGCGGACAGGGGCGGGAGGCAATCAGCCCCAGCATTTT
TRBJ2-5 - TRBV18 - CASSPETVGAQYF TGTGCCAGCTCACCAGAGACCGTGGGGGCCCAGTACTTC
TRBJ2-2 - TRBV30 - CAWAPTWGIGELFF TGTGCCTGGGCCCCCACATGGGGAATCGGGGAGCTGTTTTTT
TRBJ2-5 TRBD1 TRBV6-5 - CASSYGTGGRETQYF TGTGCCAGCAGTTACGGGACAGGGGGCCGAGAGACCCAGTACTTC
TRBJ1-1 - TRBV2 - CASSKGVGLNTEAFF TGTGCCAGCAGCAAAGGGGTAGGGTTGAACACTGAAGCTTTCTTT
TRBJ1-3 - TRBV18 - CASSTQTVSGNTIYF TGTGCCAGCTCAACCCAGACAGTCTCTGGAAACACCATATATTTT
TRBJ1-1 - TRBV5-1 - CASSWGDGNTEAFF TGCGCCAGCAGCTGGGGGGACGGTAACACTGAAGCTTTCTTT
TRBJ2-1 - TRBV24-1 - CATSDLWTDKQFF TGTGCCACCAGTGATTTGTGGACAGACAAGCAGTTCTTC
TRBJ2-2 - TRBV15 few CATSRDDRFPGELFF TGTGCCACCAGCAGAGATGACCGCTTCCCCGGGGAGCTGTTTTTT
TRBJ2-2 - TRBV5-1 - CASSLEGNTGELFF TGCGCCAGCAGCTTGGAGGGGAACACCGGGGAGCTGTTTTTT
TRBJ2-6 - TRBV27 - CARARVPAGANVLTF TGTGCCAGAGCTCGGGTCCCGGCTGGGGCCAACGTCCTGACTTTC
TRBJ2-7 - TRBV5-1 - CASSPQEGEQYF TGCGCCAGCAGCCCCCAGGAGGGCGAGCAGTACTTC
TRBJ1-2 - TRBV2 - CASSARDYGYTF TGTGCCAGCAGTGCTAGGGACTATGGCTACACCTTC
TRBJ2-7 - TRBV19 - CASSMASAGYDYEQYF TGTGCCAGTAGTATGGCCTCGGCGGGTTACGACTACGAGCAGTACTTC
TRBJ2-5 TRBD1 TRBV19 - CASSTRDRGRQTQYF TGTGCCAGTAGTACGAGGGACAGGGGGAGGCAGACCCAGTACTTC
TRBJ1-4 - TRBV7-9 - CASSLEKTTNEKLFF TGTGCCAGCAGCCTCGAGAAGACAACTAATGAAAAACTGTTTTTT
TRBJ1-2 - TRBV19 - CASSKVRQIYDGYTF TGTGCCAGTAGTAAGGTCCGCCAGATTTACGATGGCTACACCTTC
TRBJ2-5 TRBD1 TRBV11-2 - CASSSLRDRAETQYF TGTGCCAGCAGCTCACTCCGGGACAGGGCTGAGACCCAGTACTTC
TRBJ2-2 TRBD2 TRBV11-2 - CASTVGLVSAGELFF TGTGCCAGCACCGTCGGACTAGTCTCGGCCGGGGAGCTGTTTTTT
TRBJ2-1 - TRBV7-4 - CASPDLDCVYNEQFF TGTGCCAGTCCGGACCTAGATTGTGTCTACAATGAGCAGTTCTTC
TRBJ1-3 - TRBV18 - CASSPSPAGVTIYF TGTGCCAGCTCACCCTCTCCCGCCGGCGTCACCATATATTTT
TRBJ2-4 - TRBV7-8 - CASSHGRAKNIQYF TGTGCCAGCAGCCACGGAAGGGCCAAAAACATTCAGTACTTC
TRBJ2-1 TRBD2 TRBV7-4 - CASSFLLAGGLF TGTGCCAGCAGCTTTTTATTAGCGGGAGGGCTCTTC
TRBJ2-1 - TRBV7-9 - CASSPFEGLYNEQFF TGTGCCAGCAGCCCCTTTGAGGGGCTTTACAATGAGCAGTTCTTC
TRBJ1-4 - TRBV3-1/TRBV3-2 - CASSQPPGSANEKLFF TGTGCCAGCAGCCAACCCCCAGGGTCGGCTAATGAAAAACTGTTTTTT
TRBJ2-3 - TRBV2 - CASSDSRGRVGTQYF TGTGCCAGCAGTGATTCCAGGGGCCGCGTAGGGACGCAGTATTTT
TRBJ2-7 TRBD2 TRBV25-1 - CASSQGGFYEQYF TGTGCCAGCAGTCAGGGAGGGTTCTACGAGCAGTACTTC
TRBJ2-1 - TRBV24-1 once CATSDLVTNEQFF TGTGCCACCAGTGACCTGGTCACGAATGAGCAGTTCTTC
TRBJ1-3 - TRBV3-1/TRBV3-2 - CASSQEGIIGNTIYF TGTGCCAGCAGCCAAGAGGGGATCATCGGAAACACCATATATTTT
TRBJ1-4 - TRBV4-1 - CASSRTHSGTNEKLFF TGCGCCAGCAGTCGTACTCACAGCGGCACTAATGAAAAACTGTTTTTT
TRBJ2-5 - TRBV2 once CASSEAQLASRETQYF TGTGCCAGCAGTGAAGCCCAACTAGCCAGTAGGGAGACCCAGTACTTC
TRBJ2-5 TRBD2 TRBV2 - CASRGGTVEETQYF TGTGCCAGCAGGGGGGGGACGGTGGAGGAGACCCAGTACTTC
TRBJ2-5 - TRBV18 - CASSPPGRQETQYF TGTGCCAGCTCACCACCGGGCAGGCAAGAGACCCAGTACTTC
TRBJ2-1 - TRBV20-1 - CSARDPNEQFF TGCAGTGCTAGAGATCCGAATGAGCAGTTCTTC
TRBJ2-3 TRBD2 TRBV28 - CASSSGGSTDTQYF TGTGCCAGCAGTAGCGGGGGGAGCACAGATACGCAGTATTTT
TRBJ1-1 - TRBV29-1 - CSAGTMNTEAFF TGCAGCGCCGGGACTATGAACACTGAAGCTTTCTTT
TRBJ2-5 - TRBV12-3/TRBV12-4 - CASSLGQKETQYF TGTGCCAGCAGTTTAGGACAGAAAGAGACCCAGTACTTC
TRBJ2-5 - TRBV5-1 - CASSVEAFRETQYF TGCGCCAGCAGCGTGGAGGCATTTAGGGAGACCCAGTACTTC
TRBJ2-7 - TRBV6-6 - CASSYSYYEQYF TGTGCCAGCAGTTACTCGTACTACGAGCAGTACTTC
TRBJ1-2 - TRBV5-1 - CASSLMSRGADYGYTF TGCGCCAGCAGCTTGATGAGTCGGGGGGCAGACTATGGCTACACCTTC
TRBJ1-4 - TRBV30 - CACLGVATNEKLFF TGTGCCTGCCTGGGAGTTGCAACTAATGAAAAACTGTTTTTT